Shown below are 22 T cell receptor beta chains from a single sample sequenced in a study of tumor-infiltrating lymphocytes in primary liver carcinoma. Production of TCR beta cDNA used about 500 ng total RNA together with a constant-region primer. ARM-PCR was slightly modified, and three nested multiplex PCR rounds with it gave rise to the TCR beta libraries. Researchers ran the first two PCR rounds for approximately 9 cycles each with TRBV1-TRBV30 forward primers and a C-beta reverse primer. TCRdb independently ran MiXCR on the multiplex PCR reads; one entry per CDR3 protein. The data hold around 210,000 distinct CDR3 sequences, with 65% observed a single time. Germline DNA was extracted too, while blood RNA derived from unsorted whole blood. Sequenced: peripheral blood. Every receptor here comes from a woman in her fifties or sixties with primary liver carcinoma and hepatitis B virus infection.

Turning to this clonotype: At one end, the junction sequence differs from germline, possibly due to a read error. This chain links TRBV11-2 with TRBJ1-2, with D perhaps matching TRBD1 (5 bases). Germline assignment: CDR1 SGHAT and CDR2 FQNNGV. This CDR3 contains 17 residues. This chain's CDR3 is CASSLGPIRALRYGYTF. The CDR3 DNA reads TGTGCCAGTAGCTTAGGTCCGATCAGGGCGCTGCGCTATGGCTACACATTC.

This clonotype came up many times. The chain links TRBV4-2 to TRBJ2-7, with a possible D match to TRBD2 (6 bases). The CDR3 is 14 amino acids. Deletions cut 1 base from V and 4 bases from J, with 11 bases between. CDR1 and CDR2 from the germline V gene are LGHNA and YNFKEQ. The CDR3 DNA reads as TGTGCCAGCAGCCAAGGGGGACTTACTTACGAGCAGTACTTC. Translating gives CASSQGGLTYEQYF.

The chain uses TRBV11-2 and TRBJ2-7, with 7 positions matching TRBD1. Germline-derived CDR1 and CDR2 are SGHAT and FQNNGV. The CDR3 totals 14 residues. V lost 2 bases, J lost 6 bases, and 7 bases stayed unmatched. The CDR3 sequence is CASSLLTGQSEQYF. DNA of the CDR3: TGTGCCAGCAGCTTACTAACGGGACAGAGCGAGCAGTACTTC.

The chain joins TRBV7-8 to TRBJ2-1; 7 bases fit TRBD2. The J segment lost 4 bases and the V segment lost 2 bases, leaving 11 bases of the junction unmatched. Germline V CDR1 and CDR2: SGHVS, FQNEAQ. The length of the CDR3 is 17 residues. The CDR3: CASSLILGRLRYNEQFF. Written as DNA, the CDR3 is TGTGCCAGCAGCTTAATTCTCGGGAGGCTAAGGTACAATGAGCAGTTCTTC.

V usage is TRBV5-6 and J usage is TRBJ2-1; no clear D gene. The CDR3 length is 15 residues. CDR1 SGHDT and CDR2 YYEEEE come from the germline V gene. Trimming took off 5 bases at V and 3 bases at J, with 15 bases between the two ends. CDR3 in DNA: TGTGCCAGCAGTAGGAGCCGGGCTCTCTACAATGAGCAGTTCTTC. Translation gives CASSRSRALYNEQFF.

As regards this clonotype: The junction differs from germline at one of its ends, possibly a read error. V usage is TRBV4-2 and J usage is TRBJ2-7; 9 bases align to TRBD1. The CDR3 is 15 amino acids. Looked up from germline, CDR1 is LGHNA and CDR2 is YNFKEQ. CDR3: CTSSQDPTGGYEQYF. CDR3 nucleotides: TGTACCAGCAGCCAAGATCCGACAGGGGGTTACGAGCAGTACTTC.

This clonotype was seen many times. This chain joins TRBV28 and TRBJ2-5; TRBD1 aligns across 7 bases. The CDR3 runs to 20 residues. Germline V gene sequence: CDR1 MDHEN, CDR2 SYDVKM. Losses at the gene ends were 3 bases for V and 1 base for J; bases not matched to a gene: 20. The CDR3 region is CASSFRWRHRGRGVQETQYF. The CDR3 DNA follows: TGTGCCAGCAGTTTCCGTTGGCGGCACAGGGGAAGAGGGGTCCAAGAGACCCAGTACTTC.

This clonotype was seen repeatedly, ten times or more. The CDR3 nucleotides are TGTGCCAGCACTAAACCCGGGCCCAGCGGGAGAGGAAATGAGCAGTTCTTC. This encodes CASTKPGPSGRGNEQFF. The genes are TRBV6-2 or TRBV6-3 and TRBJ2-1; 8 bases fit TRBD2. V trimming: 7 bases; J trimming: 7 bases; junction bases outside the gene matches: 18. This CDR3 has 17 amino acids. The germline V gene has CDR1 MNHEY and CDR2 SVGEGT.

This clonotype has a handful of counts. The rearrangement joins TRBV23-1 to TRBJ2-6; D remains ambiguous. TRBV23-1 is an open reading frame whose function is uncertain. CDR3 length equals 15 residues. V was trimmed by 4 bases and J by 0 bases, leaving 7 bases between them. In DNA, the CDR3 is TGCGCCAGCAGTCCCCAGGACTCTGGGGCCAACGTCCTGACTTTC. As protein: CASSPQDSGANVLTF.

The chain couples TRBV28 to TRBJ2-1; TRBD2 might be the D (5 bases). The germline V and J ends were trimmed by 5 bases and 0 bases, with 20 bases remaining between them. The length of the CDR3 is 18 residues. From germline, CDR1 is MDHEN and CDR2 SYDVKM. This CDR3 reads CASSPTFGSWSSYNEQFF. DNA of the CDR3: TGTGCCAGCAGTCCGACCTTTGGGAGCTGGAGCTCCTACAATGAGCAGTTCTTC. Complete variable domain (other parts from reference TRBV28 and TRBJ2-1): DVKVTQSSRYLVKRTGEKVFLECVQDMDHENMFWYRQDPGLGLRLIYFSYDVKMKEKGDIPEGYSVSREKKERFSLILESASTNQTSMYLCASSPTFGSWSSYNEQFFGPGTRLTVL.

This clonotype has a single count. At one end the junction does not follow the germline gene, possibly because of a read error. This chain joins TRBV10-1 and TRBJ2-2, with 7 bases fitting TRBD1. Germline lookup yields CDR1 WNHNN and CDR2 SYGVQD (reference sequence). The CDR3 consists of 14 residues. The CDR3 nucleotides read TGCGCCAGCAGTTCGACAGGGCGTCCCGGGGAGCTGGTTTTT. Amino acid sequence: CASSSTGRPGELVF.

A note on this clonotype: This is likely a read error, given that the CDR3 carries no conserved phenylalanine or tryptophan at its end. The limits of the CDR3 on the DNA are not certain, so only TCRdb's listed CDR3 is given. This chain joins TRBV1 and TRBJ2-1; the table's D call, TRBD2, was not checked against the DNA. TRBV1 is a listed pseudogene. The CDR3 has 20 amino acids, counting both end residues. This chain's CDR3 is CTSSIPSLRPGGSVDNEQFL.

About this clonotype: A read error may be the cause here, since a much bigger clone is one base away. This sequence joins TRBV5-6 and TRBJ2-1; TRBD2 aligns across 8 bases. The length of the CDR3 is 16 residues. Germline V lookup: CDR1 SGHDT, CDR2 YYEEEE. The CDR3 region is CASSPRSGSSYDEQFF. The CDR3 DNA follows: TGTGCCAGCAGCCCGCGAAGCGGGAGCTCCTACGATGAGCAGTTCTTC. Combining the CDR3 with reference TRBV5-6 and TRBJ2-1 gives the whole variable domain DAGVTQSPTHLIKTRGQQVTLRCSPKSGHDTVSWYQQALGQGPQFIFQYYEEEERQRGNFPDRFSGHQFPNYSSELNVNALLLGDSALYLCASSPRSGSSYDEQFFGPGTRLTVL.

Points on this clonotype: The junction does not match germline at one end; this may be a read error. This chain links TRBV11-2 with TRBJ2-1; weak D call: TRBD2 (5 bases). This CDR3 has 21 amino acids. In germline, CDR1 is SGHAT, CDR2 FQNNGV. CDR3 amino acids: CASSFRPMGAGRNHESNDQFF. The CDR3, as DNA: TGTGCCAGCAGCTTCCGCCCCATGGGTGCGGGCAGAAATCACGAGTCAAATGATCAGTTCTTC.

As regards this clonotype: At one end, the junction sequence differs from germline, possibly due to a read error. The chain combines TRBV5-4 with TRBJ1-2; 8 nucleotides align to TRBD1. The CDR3 is 15 amino acids. CDR1 is SGHNT, CDR2 YYREEE, per germline (reference sequence). The CDR3 DNA sequence: TGTGCCAGCAGCTTGGAGGACAGGGTGATGTACGGCTACGCCTTC. Amino acids: CASSLEDRVMYGYAF.

In the case of this clonotype: A much bigger clone sits one base away, suggesting this may be a read error. Here the CDR3 DNA reads TGCAGCGTTGATGTTCCGGGGACGAGCAACACCGGGGAGCTGTTTTTT. This translates into CSVDVPGTSNTGELFF. The rearrangement uses TRBV29-1 and TRBJ2-2; D tentatively fits TRBD1 or TRBD2 (5 bases each). Trimming removed 3 bases from V and 2 bases from J, with 16 bases in between. The CDR3 sequence is 16 residues long. Germline V gives CDR1 SQVTM, CDR2 ANQGSEA.

The CDR3 sequence is CDGSQDLGTGSNEQYF. The CDR3 coding sequence is TGTGACGGCAGCCAAGATCTTGGGACAGGGTCCAACGAGCAGTACTTC. The gene calls are TRBV4-2 and TRBJ2-7; TRBD1 matches at 9 bases. Per the germline V gene, CDR1 is LGHNA and CDR2 is YNFKEQ. This CDR3 has 16 amino acids.

This clonotype has only a few counts. This may stem from a read error, because a much larger clone lies one nucleotide away. The chain carries TRBV5-4 and TRBJ1-2, with D hard to call. The germline CDR1 and CDR2 sequences are SGHNT and YYREEE (reference sequence). The CDR3 length is 14 residues. V was cut by 4 bases and J by 8 bases, with 18 bases left in between. The CDR3 sequence: CASSRSTSTRGYTF. CDR3 nucleotides: TGTGCCAGCAGCCGATCGACGAGCACGCGGGGCTACACCTTC. The whole variable domain, filled in from reference TRBV5-4 and TRBJ1-2, reads ETGVTQSPTHLIKTRGQQVTLRCSSQSGHNTVSWYQQALGQGPQFIFQYYREEENGRGNFPPRFSGLQFPNYSSELNVNALELDDSALYLCASSRSTSTRGYTFGSGTRLTVV.

A note on this clonotype: Mismatch with germline at one junction end may stem from a read error. The CDR3 spells CASSEYSRPLCERFF. As DNA, the CDR3 is TGTGCCAGCAGTGAATACAGCCGGCCCCTTTGCGAGCGGTTCTTC. The gene calls are TRBV6-1 and TRBJ2-1, with D hard to call. Germline CDR1 MNHNS, CDR2 SASEGT. The CDR3 extends over 15 amino acids.

With respect to this clonotype: The junction shows a germline mismatch at one end, possibly a read error. The chain is built from TRBV11-2 and TRBJ2-3; TRBD2 agrees at 9 bases. The CDR3 has 14 amino acids. In germline, CDR1 is SGHAT, CDR2 FQNNGV. CDR3 DNA sequence: TGTGCCAGCAACTTAGCGGGAGCCGGAGATACGCAGTATTTT. It specifies CASNLAGAGDTQYF.

A word on this clonotype: The junction shows a germline mismatch at one end, possibly a read error. This chain joins TRBV2 and TRBJ2-7; 7 bases line up with TRBD2. From germline, CDR1 is SNHLY and CDR2 FYNNEI. The CDR3 runs to 13 residues. The CDR3 nucleotides are TGTACCAGCAGTGATGGGGGGGTATACGAGCAGTACTTC. Translated: CTSSDGGVYEQYF.

The chain joins TRBV12-3 or TRBV12-4 to TRBJ1-1; D is unclear. Trimming stripped 5 bases from V and 0 bases from J, with 16 bases between. The CDR3 covers 16 residues. CDR3 in amino acids: CASSPADGRLNTEAFF. In DNA form, the CDR3 reads TGTGCCAGCAGTCCGGCAGATGGACGGTTGAACACTGAAGCTTTCTTT.